The present T cell receptor beta chain was sequenced within a study of STAT5B mutations in CD4+ large granular lymphocyte leukemia (dated 2022 in TCRdb). Background on the whole study: Among the healthy controls, the CDR3 'QG' motif was associated with a particular HLA allele. TCRbeta repertoires of CD4+ T-cell large granular lymphocyte leukemia patients were compared with those of healthy blood donors. Flow cytometry on FACSCanto II or FACSVerse confirmed that purified fractions exceeded 95% purity among lymphocytes.

TCRbeta rearrangements were sequenced from genomic DNA using the immunoSEQ assay at survey resolution. Per the source publication's procedure: A lowest detectable productive clonotype frequency of 2.59 x 10-5 was observed in the TCR sequencing data. Analyses included only productive TCRbeta rearrangements, meaning complete and in-frame sequences. Simpson clonality, calculated in the immunoSEQ Analyzer version 3.0, was used as the measure of sample clonality. Clones were binned by frequency as very rare, small, medium, large (1-20%) or hyperexpanded (>20%). Generation probabilities were estimated with OLGA 1.2.3, V-gene circos plots were made with VDJtools, specificities were looked up in VDJdb, and CDR3 motifs were identified with GLIPH. What TCRdb holds here is the immuneACCESS table cut down to in-frame rearrangements. Part of the clones is not present; checked against another copy, under half of the missing clones reflect an unresolved V gene, and the others are unexplained. D and trimming were read from the DNA, whereas the V and J calls and clone size are those reported in that table. Recorded for this sample are over 30,000 clones; 75% to 85% of them occurred a single time. Around 4.8% of the sample rests with the top ten.

Including cysteine and phenylalanine, the CDR3 has 14 amino acids. The entry retains the CDR3 DNA only, 42 bases that are in frame from base 1. Deletion took 2 bases off V and 0 bases off J, with a span of 5 bases between the germline ends. From a lookup of the germline V gene, CDR1 and CDR2 are MRHNA and SNTAGT. General conclusions and limits of the study: Compared with healthy CD4+ repertoires, CD4-sorted patient repertoires appeared more clonal, and this difference remained even after the putative leukemic clones were removed. The main leukemic clonotypes were found to be private to each patient, although 25% of the main leukemic clonotypes were detected at low frequency in the non-leukemic repertoires of other patients. TRBV06-family usage was enriched among the top patient clones (8/27) compared with healthy controls (2/35). Data were not HLA-matched; higher clonality in CD4+ versus CD8+ T-LGLL could reflect the relatively small sample size.

The healthy control group was made up of roughly 34 blood donors, and the Finnish Red Cross blood service supplied their buffy coats. All TCR-sequenced material derived from peripheral blood: patient blood samples and healthy donor buffy coats. Peripheral blood mononuclear cells were isolated by Ficoll-Hypaque gradient centrifugation. For the healthy controls, CD4+ cells were obtained from buffy coats by magnetic purification. The Gentra Puregene Cell and Tissue kit was used to extract genomic DNA, and a Qubit 2.0 fluorometer was used to measure the amount of genomic DNA. For this clone: The antigen it binds to is not known. The input lacks base qualities; no much larger clone sits a single base away.

The chain employs TRBV6-4 and TRBJ1-3; the D gene cannot be named for sure. The TCR was taken from a human donor in good health. The specimen was CD4+ T cells from blood buffy coats. CDR3 protein: CASSDLSSGNTIYF. Here is the DNA: TGTGCCAGCAGTGACCTTAGCTCTGGAAACACCATATATTTT.